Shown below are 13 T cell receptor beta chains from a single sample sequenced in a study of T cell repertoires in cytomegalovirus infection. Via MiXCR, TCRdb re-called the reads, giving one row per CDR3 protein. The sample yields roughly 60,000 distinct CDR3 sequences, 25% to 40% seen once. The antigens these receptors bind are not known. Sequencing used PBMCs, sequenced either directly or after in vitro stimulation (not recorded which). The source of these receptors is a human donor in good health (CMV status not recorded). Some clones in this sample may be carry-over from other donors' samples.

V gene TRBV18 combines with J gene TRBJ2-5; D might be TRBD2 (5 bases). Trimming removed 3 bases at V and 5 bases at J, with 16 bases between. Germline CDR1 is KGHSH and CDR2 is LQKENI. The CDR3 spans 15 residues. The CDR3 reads CASSPLSGRSETQYF. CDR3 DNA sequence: TGTGCCAGCTCACCCCTGAGCGGAAGATCGGAGACCCAGTACTTC.

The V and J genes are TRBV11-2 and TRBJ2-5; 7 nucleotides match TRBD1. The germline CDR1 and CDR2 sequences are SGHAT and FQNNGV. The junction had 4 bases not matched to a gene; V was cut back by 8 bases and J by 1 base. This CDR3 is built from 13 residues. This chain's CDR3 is CASARDSQETQYF. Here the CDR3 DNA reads TGTGCCAGCGCGAGGGACAGCCAAGAGACCCAGTACTTC.

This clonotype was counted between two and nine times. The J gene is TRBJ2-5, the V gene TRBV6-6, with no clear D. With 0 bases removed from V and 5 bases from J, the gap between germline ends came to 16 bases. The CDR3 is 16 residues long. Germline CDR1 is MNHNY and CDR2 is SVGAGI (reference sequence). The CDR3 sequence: CASSYSRSPLGETQYF. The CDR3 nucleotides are TGTGCCAGCAGTTACTCGAGGTCGCCACTGGGGGAGACCCAGTACTTC.

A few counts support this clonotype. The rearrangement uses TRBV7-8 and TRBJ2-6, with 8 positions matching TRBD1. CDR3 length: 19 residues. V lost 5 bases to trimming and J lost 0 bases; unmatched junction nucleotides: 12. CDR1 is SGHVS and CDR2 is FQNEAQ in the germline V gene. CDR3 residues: CASSTTRQGRISGANVLTF. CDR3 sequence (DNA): TGTGCCAGCAGCACCACGAGACAGGGGAGGATCTCTGGGGCCAACGTCCTGACTTTC.

The CDR3 loop reads CASSTERQPQHF. CDR3 nucleotides: TGTGCCAGCTCAACTGAACGGCAGCCCCAGCATTTT. The chain is built from TRBV18 and TRBJ1-5, with D hard to call. CDR1 and CDR2 from the germline V gene are KGHSH and LQKENI. Trimming shortened V by 5 bases and J by 7 bases, and 9 bases separated the two germline ends. The CDR3 is made up of 12 amino acids. The whole variable domain, remainder taken from reference TRBV18 and TRBJ1-5, is NAGVMQNPRHLVRRRGQEARLRCSPMKGHSHVYWYRQLPEEGLKFMVYLQKENIIDESGMPKERFSAEFPKEGPSILRIQQVVRGDSAAYFCASSTERQPQHFGDGTRLSIL.

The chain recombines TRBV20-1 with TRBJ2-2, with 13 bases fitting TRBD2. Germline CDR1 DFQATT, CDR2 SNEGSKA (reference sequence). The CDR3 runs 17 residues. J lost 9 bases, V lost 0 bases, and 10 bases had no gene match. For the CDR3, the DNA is TGCAGTGCTAGAGACCGGACTAGCGGGGGCGCTAAGCGGGAGCTGTTTTTT. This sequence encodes CSARDRTSGGAKRELFF.

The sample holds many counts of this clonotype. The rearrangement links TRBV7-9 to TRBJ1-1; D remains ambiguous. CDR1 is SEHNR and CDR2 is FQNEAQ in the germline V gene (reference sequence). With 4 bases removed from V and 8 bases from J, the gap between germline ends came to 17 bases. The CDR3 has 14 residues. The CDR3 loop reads CASSSSPGEKEAFF. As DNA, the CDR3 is TGTGCCAGCAGCTCCAGTCCCGGTGAAAAGGAAGCTTTCTTT.

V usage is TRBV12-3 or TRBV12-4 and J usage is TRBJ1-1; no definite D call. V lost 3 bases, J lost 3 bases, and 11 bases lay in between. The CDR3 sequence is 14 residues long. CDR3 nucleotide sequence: TGTGCCAGCAGTTTTGGCAGGTCACACACTGAAGCTTTCTTT. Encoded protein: CASSFGRSHTEAFF.

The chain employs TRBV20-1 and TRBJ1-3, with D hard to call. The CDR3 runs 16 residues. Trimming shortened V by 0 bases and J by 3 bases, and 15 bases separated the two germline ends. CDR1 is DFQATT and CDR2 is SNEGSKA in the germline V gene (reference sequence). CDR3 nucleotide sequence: TGCAGTGCTAGAGATCTGCGAGGGTCGAGTGGAAACACCATATATTTT. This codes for CSARDLRGSSGNTIYF.

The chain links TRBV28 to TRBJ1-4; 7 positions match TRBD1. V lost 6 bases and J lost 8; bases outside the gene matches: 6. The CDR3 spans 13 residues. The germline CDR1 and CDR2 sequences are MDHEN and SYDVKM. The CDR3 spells CASSDRASEKLFF. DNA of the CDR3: TGTGCCAGCAGCGACAGGGCGTCAGAAAAACTGTTTTTT.

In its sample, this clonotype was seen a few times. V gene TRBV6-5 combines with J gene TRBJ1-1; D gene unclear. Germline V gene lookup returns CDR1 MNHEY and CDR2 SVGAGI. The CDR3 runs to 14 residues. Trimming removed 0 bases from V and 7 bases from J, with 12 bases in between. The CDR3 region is CASSYSGPTGEAFF. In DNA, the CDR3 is TGTGCCAGCAGTTACTCCGGACCTACGGGTGAAGCTTTCTTT.

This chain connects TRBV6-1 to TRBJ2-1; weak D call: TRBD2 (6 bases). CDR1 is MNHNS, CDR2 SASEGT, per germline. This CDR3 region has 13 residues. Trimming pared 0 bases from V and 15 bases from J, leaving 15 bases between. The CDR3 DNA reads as TGTGCCAGCAGTGAAGCGGAGGGGACCAAATGGTTCTTC. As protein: CASSEAEGTKWFF.

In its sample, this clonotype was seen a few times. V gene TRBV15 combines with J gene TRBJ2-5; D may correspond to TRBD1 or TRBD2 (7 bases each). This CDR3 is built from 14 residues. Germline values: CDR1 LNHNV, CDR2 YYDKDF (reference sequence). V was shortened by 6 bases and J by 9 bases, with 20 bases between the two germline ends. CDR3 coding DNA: TGTGCCACCAGTAGTGGGAGGGGGCATCTGTCCCAGTACTTC. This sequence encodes CATSSGRGHLSQYF.